A selection of T cell receptor beta chains follows, all from one sample in a study of vaccination and CD4 T cells after COVID-19. Each CDR3 protein is one row after TCRdb ran MiXCR on the PCR reads. The sample records 6,200 or so distinct CDR3 sequences, around 34% being singletons. These receptors are not linked to any known antigen. Sequencing input: CD4+ T cells from blood, cultured in vitro. The receptor source for this set is a human donor in good health. Both conserved end residues are part of each CDR3. D genes are given only for firm matches. The size entry is marked missing in some rows and otherwise reads once, few, many or a size class.

J gene	V gene	CDR3 length	clone size	D gene	CDR3 DNA	CDR3 protein
TRBJ2-1	TRBV7-9	14	.	.	TGTGCCAGCAGCTTGGGAAATTCGGGGAATGAGCAGTTCTTC	CASSLGNSGNEQFF
TRBJ2-7	TRBV19	14	.	TRBD2	TGTGCCAGTAGTTTTGCTAGCGGGAGAGACGAGCAGTACTTC	CASSFASGRDEQYF
TRBJ2-1	TRBV7-3	15	.	TRBD1	TGTGCCAGCAGTTCAACAGGGGGCCCCTACAGTGAGCAGTTCTTC	CASSSTGGPYSEQFF
TRBJ2-7	TRBV7-8	15	.	TRBD2	TGTGCCAGCAGCTTAGCTAGCGGGCGGGCCTACGAGCAGTACTTC	CASSLASGRAYEQYF
TRBJ2-7	TRBV6-1	14	few	.	TGTGCCAGCAGTGAAGGGGCAGGGTCCTACGAGCAGTACTTC	CASSEGAGSYEQYF
TRBJ2-7	TRBV4-3	15	.	.	TGCGCCAGCAGCCAGGTCGCTAGCGCGGCCTACGAGCAGTACTTC	CASSQVASAAYEQYF
TRBJ2-7	TRBV7-3	16	.	TRBD1	TGTGCCAGCAGGTTAACCGGGACAGGGCTCATCTACGAGCAGTACTTC	CASRLTGTGLIYEQYF
TRBJ2-3	TRBV19	15	.	.	TGTGCCAGTAGTGTGGAGGGGCTAAGCACAGATACGCAGTATTTT	CASSVEGLSTDTQYF
TRBJ2-5	TRBV24-1	16	.	TRBD1	TGTGCCACCAGTGATTGGGACAGGGGAGACCAAGAGACCCAGTACTTC	CATSDWDRGDQETQYF
TRBJ1-3	TRBV7-9	14	.	.	TGTGCCAGCAGCTGGCCTTCTGCCGGAAACACCATATATTTT	CASSWPSAGNTIYF
TRBJ2-1	TRBV6-5	17	few	TRBD2	TGTGCCAGCAGTTACCCACACCAAAGCGGGGTGCACAATGAGCAGTTCTTC	CASSYPHQSGVHNEQFF
TRBJ1-2	TRBV14	13	.	.	TGTGCCAGCAGCCAAGTACAGTCTAGTGGCTACACCTTC	CASSQVQSSGYTF
TRBJ2-7	TRBV30	12	.	.	TGTGCCTGGAGGGGGCCCGCCTACGAGCAGTACTTC	CAWRGPAYEQYF
TRBJ1-4	TRBV7-2	13	few	.	TGTGCCAGCAGCTACGACACTAATGAAAAACTGTTTTTT	CASSYDTNEKLFF
TRBJ2-1	TRBV28	16	few	.	TGTGCCAGCAGTTTACGGGATGCGCGGAGAAACAATGAGCAGTTCTTC	CASSLRDARRNNEQFF
TRBJ1-1	TRBV5-4	15	few	.	TGTGCCAGCAGCTCTCCCCGGGGGGTTAACACTGAAGCTTTCTTT	CASSSPRGVNTEAFF
TRBJ2-7	TRBV28	14	.	.	TGTGCCAGCGTCGGGCCAGGGGACTCCTACGAGCAGTACTTC	CASVGPGDSYEQYF
TRBJ2-2	TRBV27	12	few	.	TGTGCCAGCAGTTTATACACCGGGGAGCTGTTTTTT	CASSLYTGELFF
TRBJ2-2	TRBV19	13	few	.	TGTGCCAGTAGTGACGGGATAGCCGGGGAGCTGTTTTTT	CASSDGIAGELFF
TRBJ2-7	TRBV6-5	16	.	TRBD2	TGTGCCAGCAGTTACTCAGGGAGGGGAGCCTCCTACGAGCAGTACTTC	CASSYSGRGASYEQYF
TRBJ2-3	TRBV27	14	few	.	TGTGCCAGCCGAGGACTCAGTCACACAGATACGCAGTATTTT	CASRGLSHTDTQYF
TRBJ2-1	TRBV15	14	.	.	TGTGCCACCAACAGAGGTGACTCCGCGGGTGAGCAGTTCTTC	CATNRGDSAGEQFF
TRBJ1-1	TRBV2	16	.	TRBD1	TGTGCCAGCTCTATAGGCACCGGGACAGGGAACACTGAAGCTTTCTTT	CASSIGTGTGNTEAFF
TRBJ2-2	TRBV7-6	20	.	TRBD2	TGTGCCAGCAGCTTAGCCCGGACTAGCGGGAGAATTTTGGGTACCGGGGAGCTGTTTTTT	CASSLARTSGRILGTGELFF
TRBJ2-2	TRBV20-1	15	.	TRBD1	TGCAGTGCTAGAGATGCAGGGGGCCGAACCGGGGAGCTGTTTTTT	CSARDAGGRTGELFF
TRBJ1-1	TRBV20-1	13	.	.	TGCAGTGCTAGATCTCTAACAGACACTGAAGCTTTCTTT	CSARSLTDTEAFF
TRBJ2-7	TRBV28	14	.	.	TGTGCCAGCAGTTCCCCGGGGGTTACGTACGAGCAGTACTTC	CASSSPGVTYEQYF
TRBJ1-1	TRBV7-3	16	few	TRBD1	TGTGCCAGCAGCCTGATGGGTGGGACAGCGAACACTGAAGCTTTCTTT	CASSLMGGTANTEAFF
TRBJ2-7	TRBV28	15	few	.	TGTGCCAGCAGCAAGGGGGGGGGGACCCACTACGAGCAGTACTTC	CASSKGGGTHYEQYF
TRBJ2-7	TRBV7-2	14	few	.	TGTGCCAGCAGCACCACGGGGACGAACTACGAGCAGTACTTC	CASSTTGTNYEQYF
TRBJ1-5	TRBV19	15	.	TRBD1	TGTGCCAGTAGTACCGGGACAGGGGTAGATCAGCCCCAGCATTTT	CASSTGTGVDQPQHF
TRBJ1-3	TRBV15	16	.	.	TGTGCCACCAGCTTGGCAATAATGGGCAATGGAAACACCATATATTTT	CATSLAIMGNGNTIYF
TRBJ2-5	TRBV5-1	13	.	.	TGCGCCAGCAGCTTGGACAGGGCCGAGACCCAGTACTTC	CASSLDRAETQYF
TRBJ2-6	TRBV27	15	.	.	TGTGCCAGCAGTCCCGACGGCTCTGGGGCCAACGTCCTGACTTTC	CASSPDGSGANVLTF
TRBJ2-7	TRBV20-1	13	few	TRBD2	TGCAGTGTTTGGGACTATCGTTTGGGGGAGCAGTACTTC	CSVWDYRLGEQYF
TRBJ1-1	TRBV5-4	14	few	.	TGTGCCAGCAGCTACAGGGCCGCGGAATTTGAAGCTTTCTTT	CASSYRAAEFEAFF
TRBJ1-5	TRBV27	15	few	TRBD1	TGTGCCAGCAGTCCGGACAGGGGACGCAATCAGCCCCAGCATTTT	CASSPDRGRNQPQHF
TRBJ1-6	TRBV11-2	13	medium-sized	.	TGTGCCAGCAGCATAATGGACCGCCAGCCCCTCCACTTT	CASSIMDRQPLHF
TRBJ2-7	TRBV7-2	14	.	TRBD1	TGTGCCAGCAGCAACTGGGCAGGGGGCGGCGAGCAGTACTTC	CASSNWAGGGEQYF
TRBJ1-2	TRBV28	15	few	TRBD1	TGTGCCAGCAGTAGCCCGGACAGGGGGTTTGGAGGCTACACCTTC	CASSSPDRGFGGYTF
TRBJ2-3	TRBV21-1	14	.	.	TGTGCCAGCAGCAAAAAAGGGTCCCGTATTACGCAGTATTTT	CASSKKGSRITQYF
TRBJ2-2	TRBV30	16	.	TRBD1	TGTGCCTGGAGTGCCCTACGGGACAGGAACACCGGGGAGCTGTTTTTT	CAWSALRDRNTGELFF
TRBJ2-7	TRBV21-1	16	few	.	.	CASSPWGKGASHEQYF
TRBJ1-1	TRBV27	14	.	TRBD1	TGTGCCAGCAGTTCCCCGCTTGACAGGGGTGAAGCTTTCTTT	CASSSPLDRGEAFF
TRBJ1-5	TRBV19	14	few	TRBD1	TGTGCCAGTAGTACGAACAGGGGGAATCAGCCCCAGCATTTT	CASSTNRGNQPQHF
TRBJ1-1	TRBV19	13	.	.	TGTGCCAGTAGTATAGGGCGGAGGGAGGAAGCTTTCTTT	CASSIGRREEAFF
TRBJ2-2	TRBV7-3	13	medium-sized	.	TGTGCCAGCAGCTTAGCTGCCACCGGGGAGCTGTTTTTT	CASSLAATGELFF
TRBJ1-5	TRBV28	15	.	.	TGTGCCAGCAGTTTATCCGTTGCAGGGGTTCAGCCCCAGCATTTT	CASSLSVAGVQPQHF
TRBJ1-6	TRBV5-4	14	.	.	TGTGCCAGCAGCCTGGGGGGAGAGGGGTCACCCCTCCACTTT	CASSLGGEGSPLHF
TRBJ2-5	TRBV10-3	12	.	.	TGTGCCATCAGTGAGTCGGGGGAGACCCAGTACTTC	CAISESGETQYF
TRBJ1-5	TRBV19	13	few	.	TGTGCCAGTACTGGGGTAGGCAATCAGCCCCAGCATTTT	CASTGVGNQPQHF
TRBJ1-1	TRBV5-1	15	.	.	TGCGCCAGCAGCTTGGAAGGTTCGGGGAACACTGAAGCTTTCTTT	CASSLEGSGNTEAFF
TRBJ2-5	TRBV28	15	.	TRBD2	TGTGCCAGCAGTTCAGCCGGGACTAGCTTAGAGACCCAGTACTTC	CASSSAGTSLETQYF
TRBJ2-2	TRBV7-3	13	.	.	TGTGCCAGCAGCTCCACAGGGACCGGGGAGCTGTTTTTT	CASSSTGTGELFF
TRBJ2-3	TRBV9	14	.	TRBD2	TGTGCCAGCAGCGTAGCAAGCGGGAGAGATACGCAGTATTTT	CASSVASGRDTQYF